This T cell receptor (beta chain) was documented in a study of blood T cells in healthy people across ages. Study conclusions and caveats: Among long-lived donors, naive CD4+ cells were more numerous and diversity higher than in aged donors.

Sample-barcoded 5' priming and a J-beta primer mix drove a second PCR of roughly 7 to 11 cycles. MiXCR, run by TCRdb on the 5' RACE reads, gives a single entry per CDR3 protein. Here the sample spans about a million distinct CDR3 sequences, 51% being singletons. A word on this clonotype: Its antigen remains unidentified.

The CDR3 covers 14 residues. V lost 5 bases and J 6 bases, leaving 17 bases between the germline ends. Per the germline V gene, CDR1 is SEHNR and CDR2 is FQNEAQ (reference sequence). Healthy Caucasians from Russia aged roughly 6 to 90 served as donors. PBMCs were isolated at a quantity of at least 6 million per sample. The authors extracted at least 6 micrograms of total RNA per sample. V gene TRBV7-9 combines with J gene TRBJ2-7; D could derive from TRBD1 or TRBD2 (5 bases each). The sequencing sample was made of blood. This clonotype was obtained from an older woman in good health. DNA of the CDR3: TGTGCCAGCAGCGCGGGCCAGGGTTTGGTCGAGCAGTACTTC. Its translation is CASSAGQGLVEQYF. The full variable domain, in which reference TRBV7-9 and TRBJ2-7 provide the parts outside the CDR3, is DTGVSQNPRHKITKRGQNVTFRCDPISEHNRLYWYRQTLGQGPEFLTYFQNEAQLEKSRLLSDRFSAERPKGSFSTLEIQRTEQGDSAMYLCASSAGQGLVEQYFGPGTRLTVT.